These 5 T cell receptor beta chains originate from one sample sequenced in a study of cytomegalovirus exposure and HLA in healthy donors. PCR was performed using 60 Vbeta and 13 Jbeta primers. The assay was immunoSEQ multiplex PCR, and TCRdb's table has in-frame clones only and misses some. The sample contains 120,000 or so clones, around 80% of which appear only once. Input material: PBMCs. The receptors come from a man between 45 and 60 years old in good health and CMV-seronegative.

This clone was counted a single time. This chain links TRBV12-5 with TRBJ2-3; TRBD2 agrees at 8 bases. The germline CDR1 and CDR2 sequences are LGHNT and FRNRAP. The CDR3 extends over 15 amino acids. Trimming cost V 7 bases and J 0 bases; bases outside gene matches: 6. This CDR3 is CASVWRGASTDTQYF. The CDR3 DNA reads TGTGCTAGTGTTTGGCGGGGGGCAAGCACAGATACGCAGTATTTT.

This clone has a single count. The chain is built from TRBV28 and TRBJ2-5; 7 bases are a match to TRBD1. The DNA end is a closer match to TRBJ2-7, so the J assignment may be wrong. CDR3 length: 16 amino acids. CDR1 MDHEN and CDR2 SYDVKM come from the germline V gene. The CDR3 reads CASSFYPGQRVYEQYF. CDR3 nucleotide sequence: TGTGCCAGCAGTTTCTATCCGGGACAGAGAGTGTACGAGCAGTACTTC.

The chain uses TRBV7-9 and TRBJ2-2, with TRBD2 matching over 12 bases. CDR1 is SEHNR and CDR2 is FQNEAQ in the germline V gene (reference sequence). There are 16 residues in the CDR3. V was clipped by 5 bases and J by 6 bases; unmatched bases: 7. The CDR3 loop reads CASSPPTSGGSGELFF. In DNA, the CDR3 is TGTGCCAGCAGCCCTCCCACTAGCGGGGGGTCCGGGGAGCTGTTTTTT. The entire variable domain, with the rest obtained from reference TRBV7-9 and TRBJ2-2, is as follows: DTGVSQNPRHKITKRGQNVTFRCDPISEHNRLYWYRQTLGQGPEFLTYFQNEAQLEKSRLLSDRFSAERPKGSFSTLEIQRTEQGDSAMYLCASSPPTSGGSGELFFGEGSRLTVL.

The J gene is TRBJ1-1, the V gene TRBV7-2, with TRBD1 as a possible D gene (5 bases). Per the germline V gene, CDR1 is SGHTA and CDR2 is FQGNSA. This CDR3 spans 15 amino acids. V was pared by 1 base and J by 6 bases, with 15 bases between. The CDR3 coding sequence is TGTGCCAGCAGCTTAGACGGGCAGTGGGGCGCTGAAGCTTTCTTT. It is translated as CASSLDGQWGAEAFF.

The rearrangement joins TRBV7-3 to TRBJ2-1; 8 nucleotides align to TRBD2. CDR3 length equals 15 residues. V gave up 5 bases and J gave up 7 bases; unmatched junction bases: 10. From germline, CDR1 is SGHTA and CDR2 FQGTGA. This CDR3 is CASSHAGGARNEQFF. CDR3 DNA sequence: TGTGCCAGCAGCCACGCCGGGGGGGCTAGGAATGAGCAGTTCTTC.